The present T cell receptor (beta chain) was sequenced within a study of cytomegalovirus exposure and HLA in healthy donors. The study ran its PCR with 60 Vbeta and 13 Jbeta primers. The data were produced by immunoSEQ multiplex PCR, yet TCRdb's version contains in-frame clones alone and is incomplete. The repertoire consists of 150,000 to 200,000 clones, with roughly three quarters occurring once and the leading ten covering approximately 4.4%. The V gene lost 3 bases and the J gene lost 6 bases, with 14 bases spanning the gap. Germline assignment: CDR1 LNHNV and CDR2 YYDKDF (reference sequence). The CDR3 is 14 amino acids.

Input material: PBMCs. The TCR was taken from a young man in good health and CMV-seropositive. The chain recombines TRBV15 with TRBJ1-1, with D possibly TRBD1 on 5 matching bases. The CDR3 sequence: CATSRPQGGSEAFF. The CDR3, as DNA: TGTGCCACCAGCAGGCCCCAGGGAGGGTCTGAAGCTTTCTTT.